The 6 T cell receptor beta chains reported below all come from one sample, sequenced in a study of blood T cell repertoires in COVID-19. Here immunoSEQ multiplex PCR was the method, and the copy in TCRdb shows in-frame clones only, minus some. The sample shows about 140,000 clones, 60% to 80% of them seen only once. Sequencing used PBMCs or T cells enriched from blood (not recorded which). All receptors derive from a woman aged 50 to 60 who had recovered from COVID-19.

This clone turned up a few times. The genes are TRBV7-8 and TRBJ1-4; no definite D call. V was trimmed by 1 base and J by 8 bases, leaving 5 bases between them. Germline loops: CDR1 SGHVS, CDR2 FQNEAQ. This CDR3 region has 12 residues. CDR3 sequence reads: CASSLGGEKLFF. The CDR3 region has the DNA TGTGCCAGCAGCTTAGGAGGCGAAAAACTGTTTTTT.

This chain joins TRBV19 and TRBJ1-2; D uncertain. CDR1 LNHDA and CDR2 SQIVND come from the germline V gene (reference sequence). Trimming stripped 3 bases from V and 4 bases from J, with 9 bases between. The CDR3 is 13 residues long. CDR3 bases: TGTGCCAGTAGTATCAGAGGAATCTATGGCTACACCTTC. Translated, it gives CASSIRGIYGYTF.

The chain uses TRBV7-3 and TRBJ2-6, with TRBD2 as a possible D gene (5 bases). V was pared by 3 bases and J by 3 bases, with 9 bases between. Germline V gene lookup returns CDR1 SGHTA and CDR2 FQGTGA. The CDR3 extends over 15 amino acids. CDR3 nucleotides: TGTGCCAGCAGCTTTCGAGGGCTTGGGGCCAACGTCCTGACTTTC. It translates to CASSFRGLGANVLTF.

This chain connects TRBV9 to TRBJ2-1, with TRBD2 identical over 8 bases. Germline V lookup: CDR1 SGDLS, CDR2 YYNGEE. The CDR3 runs 15 residues. After removal of 1 base from V and 7 bases from J, the junction contained 7 bases not matched to a gene. CDR3: CASSVIGGGYNEQFF. As DNA, the CDR3 is TGTGCCAGCAGCGTAATTGGCGGGGGGTATAATGAGCAGTTCTTC.

The V and J genes are TRBV11-2 and TRBJ1-4; 9 positions match TRBD1. Germline CDR1 reads SGHAT; CDR2 reads FQNNGV. The CDR3 totals 14 residues. Germline trimming cut 5 bases from V and 11 bases from J; bases unmatched to any gene: 9. Written as DNA, the CDR3 is TGTGCCAGCAGCCCTGGACAGGGGATTGACAAACTGTTTTTT. As protein: CASSPGQGIDKLFF.

V and J are TRBV25-1 and TRBJ1-6; TRBD1 matches 7 bases. This CDR3 has 14 amino acids. Losses at the gene ends were 4 bases for V and 10 bases for J; bases not matched to a gene: 7. Per the germline V gene, CDR1 is MGHDK and CDR2 is SYGVNS. This chain's CDR3 is CASSAGQKHSPLHF. The CDR3 region has the DNA TGTGCCAGCAGTGCGGGACAGAAGCACTCACCCCTCCACTTT.